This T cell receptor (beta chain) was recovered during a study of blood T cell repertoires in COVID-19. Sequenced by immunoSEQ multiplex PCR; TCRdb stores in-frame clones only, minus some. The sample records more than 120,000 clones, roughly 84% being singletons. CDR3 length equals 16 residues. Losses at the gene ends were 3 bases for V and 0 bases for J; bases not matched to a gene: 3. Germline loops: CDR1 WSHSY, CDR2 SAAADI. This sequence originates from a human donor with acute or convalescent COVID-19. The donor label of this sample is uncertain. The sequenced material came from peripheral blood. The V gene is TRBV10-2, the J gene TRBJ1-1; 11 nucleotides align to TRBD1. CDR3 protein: CASSERDRGLNTEAFF. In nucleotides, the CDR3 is TGCGCCAGCAGTGAAAGGGACAGGGGGTTGAACACTGAAGCTTTCTTT.